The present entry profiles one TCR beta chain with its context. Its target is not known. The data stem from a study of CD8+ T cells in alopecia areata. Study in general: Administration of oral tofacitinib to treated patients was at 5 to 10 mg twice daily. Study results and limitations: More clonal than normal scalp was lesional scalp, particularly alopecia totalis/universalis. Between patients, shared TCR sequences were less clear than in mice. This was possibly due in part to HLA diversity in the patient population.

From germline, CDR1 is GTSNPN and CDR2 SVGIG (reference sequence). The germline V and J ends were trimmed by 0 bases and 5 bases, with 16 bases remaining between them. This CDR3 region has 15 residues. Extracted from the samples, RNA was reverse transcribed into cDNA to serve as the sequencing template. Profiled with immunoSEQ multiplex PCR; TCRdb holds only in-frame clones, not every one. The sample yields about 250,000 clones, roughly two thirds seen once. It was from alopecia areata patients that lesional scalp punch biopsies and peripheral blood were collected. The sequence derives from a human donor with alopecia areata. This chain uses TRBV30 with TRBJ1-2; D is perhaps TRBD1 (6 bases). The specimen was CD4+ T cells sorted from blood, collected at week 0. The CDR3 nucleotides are TGTGCCTGGAGTGTACAGAGCAGGGGAAGGTATGGCTACACCTTC. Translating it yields CAWSVQSRGRYGYTF.